The source of this T cell receptor beta chain is a study of T-cell reconstitution after alpha-beta-depleted transplantation in children. Study-wide results and caveats: Certain patients had high TCRbeta diversity at day 60, and it came from recipient T cells and thymic progenitors that survived. T cells produced anew were the main source of T-cell counts and diversity one year after transplant.

This clonotype was seen a handful of times. Antigen specificity is unknown. The TCRbeta library was prepared with unique molecular identifiers. Using its own MiXCR run on the PCR reads, TCRdb lists one record per CDR3 protein. The sample lists 500,000 or so distinct CDR3 sequences, roughly 11% occurring once. V was pared by 6 bases and J by 3 bases, with 4 bases of the junction left unmatched. The CDR3 extends over 13 amino acids. Germline lookup yields CDR1 MRHNA and CDR2 SNTAGT. Sample: PBMCs, mostly from graft donor cells, taken 180 days after TCRalphabeta/CD19-depleted stem cell transplant. The clonotype originates from a female patient aged 2-15 years who had a stem cell transplant for aplastic anemia, so the T cells may come from the graft donor. V is TRBV6-4 and J is TRBJ2-7; TRBD1 aligns across 8 bases. The CDR3 DNA reads as TGTGCCAGCAGCGTCGACAGGGGCTACGAGCAGTACTTC. This translates into CASSVDRGYEQYF.